These T cell receptor beta chains were read from a single sample in a study of blood T cell repertoires in COVID-19. The repertoire was sequenced with immunoSEQ multiplex PCR; TCRdb's copy has only in-frame clones and lacks some. Of tens of thousands of clones listed, 83% are singletons. Material: peripheral blood. Receptor source: a man between 60 and 70 years old with active COVID-19. CDR3s include the opening cysteine and the closing phenylalanine or tryptophan. A D gene is named only where the DNA matches it firmly. A row's size may be missing; if present it is once, few, many or a size class.

size: NA
J: TRBJ2-7
V: TRBV24-1
D: TRBD2
DNA: TGTGCCACCAGTGCCCGACCGGGACTAGCGGGGTCCTACGAGCAGTACTTC
CDR3: CATSARPGLAGSYEQYF

size: once
J: TRBJ2-3
V: TRBV29-1
D: NA
DNA: TGCAGCGTTGGCCAGGCCCCCACAGATACGCAGTATTTT
CDR3: CSVGQAPTDTQYF

size: NA
J: TRBJ2-7
V: TRBV3-1/TRBV3-2
D: NA
DNA: TGTGCCAGCAGCTACTCCTACGAGCAGTACTTC
CDR3: CASSYSYEQYF

size: NA
J: TRBJ2-5
V: TRBV10-1
D: TRBD1
DNA: TGCGCCAGCAAAGACAGGGCACGAGAGACCCAGTACTTC
CDR3: CASKDRARETQYF

size: NA
J: TRBJ1-1
V: TRBV14
D: NA
DNA: TGTGCCAGCAGCCCCCCGGGAGGACGGAACACTGAAGCTTTCTTT
CDR3: CASSPPGGRNTEAFF

size: NA
J: TRBJ2-2
V: TRBV3-1/TRBV3-2
D: NA
DNA: TGTGCCAGCAGTCCCCGAAGGGAGACGCTGTTTTTT
CDR3: CASSPRRETLFF

size: NA
J: TRBJ1-4
V: TRBV9
D: NA
DNA: TGTGCCAGCAGCGTACAGGGCCTTAATGAAAAACTGTTTTTT
CDR3: CASSVQGLNEKLFF

size: NA
J: TRBJ1-1
V: TRBV2
D: NA
DNA: TGTGCCAGCAGGACAGACAGGATTAACACTGAAGCTTTCTTT
CDR3: CASRTDRINTEAFF

size: NA
J: TRBJ1-2
V: TRBV5-1
D: NA
DNA: TGCGCCAGCAGCCCCCGCAGGAACTATGGCTACACCTTC
CDR3: CASSPRRNYGYTF

size: NA
J: TRBJ1-5
V: TRBV6-2/TRBV6-3
D: NA
DNA: TGTGCCAGCAGTTACTCGTCCAGGGCGGGGAATCAGCCCCAGCATTTT
CDR3: CASSYSSRAGNQPQHF

size: NA
J: TRBJ1-1
V: TRBV7-9
D: TRBD1
DNA: TGTGCCAGCAGCCCGACCCCCGGGACAGGGGGCGGAGAAGCTTTCTTT
CDR3: CASSPTPGTGGGEAFF

size: NA
J: TRBJ2-5
V: TRBV2
D: TRBD1
DNA: TGTGCCAGCAGCCGACAGGGGGACGGGGAGACCCAGTACTTC
CDR3: CASSRQGDGETQYF

size: few
J: TRBJ1-1
V: TRBV4-3
D: NA
DNA: TGCGCCAGCAGCCAAGATAAGGGGGGGCGGGGTACTGAAGCTTTCTTT
CDR3: CASSQDKGGRGTEAFF

size: NA
J: TRBJ1-5
V: TRBV3-1/TRBV3-2
D: TRBD1
DNA: TGTGCCAGCAGCCGCGAATCCAATACAGGGGAAGGCAATCAGCCCCAGCATTTT
CDR3: CASSRESNTGEGNQPQHF

size: NA
J: TRBJ1-1
V: TRBV5-1
D: TRBD1
DNA: TGCGCCAGCAGCTCGAACAGGGGGGCTGAAGCTTTCTTT
CDR3: CASSSNRGAEAFF

size: NA
J: TRBJ2-1
V: TRBV6-5
D: NA
DNA: TGTGCCAGCAGTTACTCTGGCGGTCGGAGGTACGAGCAGTTCTTC
CDR3: CASSYSGGRRYEQFF

size: NA
J: TRBJ2-2
V: TRBV27
D: NA
DNA: TGTGCCAGCAGTTTATCCACGACAGAGAACACCGGGGAGCTGTTTTTT
CDR3: CASSLSTTENTGELFF

size: NA
J: TRBJ2-1
V: TRBV28
D: TRBD1
DNA: TGTGCCAGCACGAGGGACAGGGGTTACAATGAGCAGTTCTTC
CDR3: CASTRDRGYNEQFF

size: once
J: TRBJ2-7
V: TRBV7-9
D: TRBD2
DNA: TGTGCCAGCAGACCTCGGCGGGGACTAGCGGGAAACTTCTCCTACGAGCAGTACTTC
CDR3: CASRPRRGLAGNFSYEQYF

size: NA
J: TRBJ2-1
V: TRBV19
D: TRBD1
DNA: TGTGCCAGTACTCAGGGACAGCCCCTCAATGAGCAGTTCTTC
CDR3: CASTQGQPLNEQFF

size: NA
J: TRBJ2-7
V: TRBV4-1
D: TRBD1
DNA: TGCGCCAGCAGCCAAGATTGGACAGGGTCCTACGAGCAGTACTTC
CDR3: CASSQDWTGSYEQYF

size: NA
J: TRBJ1-5
V: TRBV27
D: NA
DNA: TGTGCCAGCAGTTTCAGGGGAAATCAGCCCCAGCATTTT
CDR3: CASSFRGNQPQHF

size: few
J: TRBJ1-2
V: TRBV6-5
D: NA
DNA: TGTGCCAGCAGCCCGGGTTGGAGGCATGGCTACACCTTC
CDR3: CASSPGWRHGYTF

size: NA
J: TRBJ2-5
V: TRBV6-2/TRBV6-3
D: TRBD2
DNA: TGTGCCAGCAGTGGTGATAGCGGGGGGGCTTGGGAGACCCAGTACTTC
CDR3: CASSGDSGGAWETQYF

size: NA
J: TRBJ1-5
V: TRBV5-4
D: TRBD1
DNA: TGTGCCAGCAGCGCCGGGACAGGGGTTGGGCCCCAGCATTTT
CDR3: CASSAGTGVGPQHF

size: NA
J: TRBJ2-2
V: TRBV2
D: TRBD2
DNA: TGTGCCAGCAGTGAACGGCAGCCGGGACTAGCGGGAGGGGTAGGCGGGGAGCTGTTTTTT
CDR3: CASSERQPGLAGGVGGELFF

size: NA
J: TRBJ1-6
V: TRBV19
D: NA
DNA: TGTGCCAGTAGTTCCTGGGCCACGGGGGGAATCACCCTCCACTTT
CDR3: CASSSWATGGITLHF

size: NA
J: TRBJ2-1
V: TRBV7-2
D: TRBD1
DNA: TGTGCCAGCAGCTTGACCGGACAGGGTTTTTACAATGAGCAGTTCTTC
CDR3: CASSLTGQGFYNEQFF

size: NA
J: TRBJ2-5
V: TRBV7-9
D: TRBD2
DNA: TGTGCCAGCAGCCCCCAGGGGATAGCGGGAAATGGGGAGACCCAGTACTTC
CDR3: CASSPQGIAGNGETQYF

size: NA
J: TRBJ2-1
V: TRBV4-1
D: NA
DNA: TGCGCCAGCAGCCCACCGATTGGGGCACCCGATTCTGCTGAGCAGTTCTTC
CDR3: CASSPPIGAPDSAEQFF

size: NA
J: TRBJ1-6
V: TRBV10-2
D: TRBD1
DNA: TGCGCCAGCAACCCGGGACAGACTAATTCACCCCTCCACTTT
CDR3: CASNPGQTNSPLHF

size: NA
J: TRBJ2-7
V: TRBV27
D: NA
DNA: TGTGCCAGCGGTTCCTTTTACGAGCAGTACTTC
CDR3: CASGSFYEQYF

size: NA
J: TRBJ2-1
V: TRBV11-3
D: TRBD2
DNA: TGTGCCAGCAGTCCCGGCTCAGGCGGGAGGGAGAGTGAGCAGTTCTTC
CDR3: CASSPGSGGRESEQFF

size: NA
J: TRBJ2-7
V: TRBV7-9
D: NA
DNA: TGTGCCAGCCGAGGGGGGGCGGCCTACGAGCAGTACTTC
CDR3: CASRGGAAYEQYF

size: NA
J: TRBJ2-3
V: TRBV27
D: NA
DNA: TGTGCCAGCAGTTTATGGAGCGGCACAGATACGCAGTATTTT
CDR3: CASSLWSGTDTQYF

size: NA
J: TRBJ2-7
V: TRBV7-9
D: TRBD2
DNA: TGTGCCAGCAGCTTGTTAGCGGGGGTTCCAGAGCAGTACTTC
CDR3: CASSLLAGVPEQYF

size: once
J: TRBJ2-7
V: TRBV6-5
D: TRBD1
DNA: TGTGCCAGCAGGTCGACAGGGGCCTACGAGCAGTACTTC
CDR3: CASRSTGAYEQYF

size: once
J: TRBJ1-5
V: TRBV4-1
D: TRBD1
DNA: TGCGCCAGCAGCCAAGATTATGCCCCGGGACAGGGGCCCGGTCAGCCCCAGCATTTT
CDR3: CASSQDYAPGQGPGQPQHF

size: NA
J: TRBJ2-1
V: TRBV5-1
D: TRBD1
DNA: TGCGCCAGCAGCTGGGGGACAGGGGCCAATGAGCAGTTCTTC
CDR3: CASSWGTGANEQFF

size: NA
J: TRBJ1-4
V: TRBV19
D: TRBD1
DNA: TGTGCCAGTAGTAAGGGGGGACAGCAAGAAAAACTGTTTTTT
CDR3: CASSKGGQQEKLFF

size: NA
J: TRBJ2-7
V: TRBV5-5
D: NA
DNA: TGTGCCAGCAGCTTTTACCTCTACTCCTACGAGCAGTACTTC
CDR3: CASSFYLYSYEQYF

size: NA
J: TRBJ2-1
V: TRBV21-1
D: NA
DNA: TGTGCCAGGACAATTAGCGGGATTAAACGCAATGAGCAGTTCTTC
CDR3: CARTISGIKRNEQFF

size: once
J: TRBJ2-1
V: TRBV7-2
D: NA
DNA: TGTGCCAGCAGCTTAGGGGCAGGACTACGCTACAATGAGCAGTTCTTC
CDR3: CASSLGAGLRYNEQFF

size: once
J: TRBJ2-3
V: TRBV28
D: NA
DNA: TGTGCCAGCAGTTTTGGAGCCACAGATACGCAGTATTTT
CDR3: CASSFGATDTQYF

size: NA
J: TRBJ2-5
V: TRBV6-2/TRBV6-3
D: TRBD2
DNA: TGTGCCAGCAGCCTAGCGGGGGGGTTTGAGACCCAGTACTTC
CDR3: CASSLAGGFETQYF

size: NA
J: TRBJ1-6
V: TRBV27
D: TRBD1
DNA: TGTGCCAGCAGTTCCCGGGACAGGGATAATTCACCCCTCCACTTT
CDR3: CASSSRDRDNSPLHF

size: few
J: TRBJ1-2
V: TRBV3-1/TRBV3-2
D: TRBD1
DNA: TGTGCCAGCAGCCGGACAGGGGACTACTATGGCTACACCTTC
CDR3: CASSRTGDYYGYTF

size: NA
J: TRBJ1-2
V: TRBV28
D: TRBD1
DNA: TGTGCCAGCAGTTACAGGACAGGGGGAGGCTACACCTTC
CDR3: CASSYRTGGGYTF

size: NA
J: TRBJ1-1
V: TRBV6-5
D: NA
DNA: TGTGCCAGCAGCCCCGGGGTGGCCTCAGCGCGAGCTTTCTTT
CDR3: CASSPGVASARAFF

size: NA
J: TRBJ2-7
V: TRBV2
D: TRBD1
DNA: TGTGCCAACACTAGTCCGGGACAGGGGGGATACGAGCAGTACTTC
CDR3: CANTSPGQGGYEQYF

size: once
J: TRBJ1-4
V: TRBV7-8
D: NA
DNA: TGTGCCAGCAGCCCCGGGGGGGCGGATGAAAAACTGTTTTTT
CDR3: CASSPGGADEKLFF

size: few
J: TRBJ2-3
V: TRBV4-2
D: NA
DNA: TGTGCCAGCAGCCAAGATCCCGGGATCAAGTATTTT
CDR3: CASSQDPGIKYF

size: once
J: TRBJ2-1
V: TRBV30
D: TRBD1
DNA: TGTGCCTGGAGTGTAGACAGGGGGGGGAATGAGCAGTTCTTC
CDR3: CAWSVDRGGNEQFF

size: NA
J: TRBJ1-2
V: TRBV12-3/TRBV12-4
D: TRBD1
DNA: TGTGCCAGCAGTTGGACAGGGTCGGGAGGCTACACCTTC
CDR3: CASSWTGSGGYTF

size: once
J: TRBJ1-2
V: TRBV5-1
D: NA
DNA: TGCGCCAGCAGCTTTGGTCCAGGGCTAGGCTATGGCTACACCTTC
CDR3: CASSFGPGLGYGYTF

size: NA
J: TRBJ2-2
V: TRBV9
D: TRBD2
DNA: TGTGCCAGCAGCGCGCATTTACTAGCGGGCGCCACCGGGGAGCTGTTTTTT
CDR3: CASSAHLLAGATGELFF

size: NA
J: TRBJ2-1
V: TRBV12-3/TRBV12-4
D: NA
DNA: TGTGCCAGCAGTCTATCAGGGGTGGACCAGTTCTTC
CDR3: CASSLSGVDQFF